The rows below give T cell receptor beta chains drawn from one sample of a study of long-term antiretroviral therapy in people with HIV. Libraries were prepared by immunoSEQ multiplex PCR; TCRdb keeps only in-frame clonotypes and omits some of them. Here the sample spans more than 15,000 clones, about 79% being singletons. The source was unsorted PBMCs, collected 1.5 years before starting antiretroviral therapy. Receptor source: a woman aged 45 to 65 with HIV. The CDR3 runs from the conserved cysteine through the conserved F or W. D genes are given only for firm matches. The size entry is marked missing in some rows and otherwise reads once, few, many or a size class.

clone_size: -
v_call: TRBV5-1
cdr3_length: 15
d_call: -
j_call: TRBJ2-6
cdr3_aa: CASSLEVSGANVLTF
cdr3_nt: TGCGCCAGCAGCTTGGAGGTCTCTGGGGCCAACGTCCTGACTTTC

clone_size: -
v_call: TRBV5-1
cdr3_length: 14
d_call: TRBD1
j_call: TRBJ2-2
cdr3_aa: CASRLTGGTGELFF
cdr3_nt: TGCGCCAGCAGGCTGACAGGGGGCACCGGGGAGCTGTTTTTT

clone_size: -
v_call: TRBV27
cdr3_length: 14
d_call: -
j_call: TRBJ2-3
cdr3_aa: CASSLSGFTDTQYF
cdr3_nt: TGTGCCAGCAGTTTATCGGGGTTCACAGATACGCAGTATTTT

clone_size: -
v_call: TRBV10-1
cdr3_length: 13
d_call: -
j_call: TRBJ1-4
cdr3_aa: CASSESYGEKLFF
cdr3_nt: TGCGCCAGCAGTGAGTCTTATGGCGAAAAACTGTTTTTT

clone_size: -
v_call: TRBV5-1
cdr3_length: 14
d_call: -
j_call: TRBJ2-1
cdr3_aa: CASSLAGEDHEQFF
cdr3_nt: TGCGCCAGCAGCTTGGCGGGGGAAGACCATGAGCAGTTCTTC

clone_size: -
v_call: TRBV6-5
cdr3_length: 14
d_call: -
j_call: TRBJ1-1
cdr3_aa: CASRPGGSGTEAFF
cdr3_nt: TGTGCCAGCAGGCCCGGGGGTTCGGGCACTGAAGCTTTCTTT

clone_size: medium-sized
v_call: TRBV6-1
cdr3_length: 14
d_call: -
j_call: TRBJ1-2
cdr3_aa: CASSIARVGYGYTF
cdr3_nt: TGTGCCAGCAGTATCGCCAGGGTGGGCTATGGCTACACCTTC

clone_size: once
v_call: TRBV7-9
cdr3_length: 15
d_call: -
j_call: TRBJ1-5
cdr3_aa: CASSAGNIDNQPQHF
cdr3_nt: TGTGCCAGCAGCGCCGGAAACATCGACAATCAGCCCCAGCATTTT

clone_size: few
v_call: TRBV7-9
cdr3_length: 13
d_call: -
j_call: TRBJ2-7
cdr3_aa: CASSGNTPYEQYF
cdr3_nt: TGTGCCAGCAGTGGAAACACCCCCTACGAGCAGTACTTC

clone_size: -
v_call: TRBV10-2
cdr3_length: 14
d_call: -
j_call: TRBJ1-5
cdr3_aa: CASSAANSNQPQHF
cdr3_nt: TGCGCCAGCAGTGCCGCTAATAGCAATCAGCCCCAGCATTTT

clone_size: -
v_call: TRBV6-5
cdr3_length: 15
d_call: -
j_call: TRBJ2-7
cdr3_aa: CASKPGHSHRGEQYF
cdr3_nt: TGTGCCAGCAAACCAGGACATTCCCACCGGGGCGAGCAGTACTTC

clone_size: -
v_call: TRBV6-5
cdr3_length: 16
d_call: TRBD1
j_call: TRBJ1-4
cdr3_aa: CASSLTGVRTNEKLFF
cdr3_nt: TGTGCCAGCAGTTTAACAGGGGTTAGAACTAATGAAAAACTGTTTTTT

clone_size: medium-sized
v_call: TRBV30
cdr3_length: 14
d_call: -
j_call: TRBJ1-3
cdr3_aa: CAWSDRVSGNTIYF
cdr3_nt: TGTGCCTGGAGTGACAGGGTCTCTGGAAACACCATATATTTT

clone_size: -
v_call: TRBV21-1
cdr3_length: 15
d_call: -
j_call: TRBJ1-4
cdr3_aa: CASSITDGTNEKLFF
cdr3_nt: TGTGCCAGCAGCATCACCGATGGAACTAATGAAAAACTGTTTTTT

clone_size: -
v_call: TRBV6-6
cdr3_length: 16
d_call: TRBD1
j_call: TRBJ1-3
cdr3_aa: CASRLTGGYSGNTIYF
cdr3_nt: TGTGCCAGCAGACTCACAGGGGGCTACTCTGGAAACACCATATATTTT

clone_size: -
v_call: TRBV10-3
cdr3_length: 16
d_call: TRBD2
j_call: TRBJ2-7
cdr3_aa: CAIRGEAGQSSYEQYF
cdr3_nt: TGTGCCATCAGGGGTGAAGCGGGGCAGAGCTCCTACGAGCAGTACTTC

clone_size: -
v_call: TRBV18
cdr3_length: 16
d_call: -
j_call: TRBJ2-5
cdr3_aa: CASSNLNIQGIGTQYF
cdr3_nt: TGTGCCAGCTCAAATTTAAATATACAGGGAATCGGGACCCAGTACTTC

clone_size: -
v_call: TRBV2
cdr3_length: 17
d_call: -
j_call: TRBJ1-6
cdr3_aa: CASSEWARVYDNSPLHF
cdr3_nt: TGTGCCAGCAGTGAATGGGCCAGGGTTTATGATAATTCACCCCTCCACTTT

clone_size: -
v_call: TRBV30
cdr3_length: 13
d_call: -
j_call: TRBJ2-1
cdr3_aa: CAWSEDSHNEQFF
cdr3_nt: TGTGCCTGGAGTGAGGACAGCCACAATGAGCAGTTCTTC

clone_size: -
v_call: TRBV27
cdr3_length: 14
d_call: TRBD2
j_call: TRBJ2-3
cdr3_aa: CASSSNLGGGTQYF
cdr3_nt: TGTGCCAGCAGTTCCAACCTCGGGGGAGGGACGCAGTATTTT

clone_size: -
v_call: TRBV7-8
cdr3_length: 15
d_call: TRBD1
j_call: TRBJ1-2
cdr3_aa: CASSFLGQGNYGYTF
cdr3_nt: TGTGCCAGCAGCTTCCTCGGACAGGGAAACTATGGCTACACCTTC

clone_size: -
v_call: TRBV28
cdr3_length: 12
d_call: -
j_call: TRBJ2-3
cdr3_aa: CASSPLRDTQYF
cdr3_nt: TGTGCCAGCAGTCCCTTGAGGGATACGCAGTATTTT

clone_size: few
v_call: TRBV6-5
cdr3_length: 11
d_call: -
j_call: TRBJ1-2
cdr3_aa: CASSQGSGYTF
cdr3_nt: TGTGCCAGCAGCCAGGGTTCTGGCTACACCTTC

clone_size: -
v_call: TRBV19
cdr3_length: 15
d_call: -
j_call: TRBJ2-5
cdr3_aa: CASSIRGGAGETQYF
cdr3_nt: TGTGCCAGTAGTATAAGAGGGGGGGCCGGAGAGACCCAGTACTTC

clone_size: few
v_call: TRBV27
cdr3_length: 16
d_call: TRBD2
j_call: TRBJ2-5
cdr3_aa: CASSLYQRGIQETQYF
cdr3_nt: TGTGCCAGCAGTTTATACCAGCGGGGGATCCAAGAGACCCAGTACTTC

clone_size: -
v_call: TRBV7-9
cdr3_length: 15
d_call: -
j_call: TRBJ2-7
cdr3_aa: CASSPTGTAGYEQYF
cdr3_nt: TGTGCCAGCAGCCCTACCGGGACAGCGGGCTACGAGCAGTACTTC

clone_size: -
v_call: TRBV6-4
cdr3_length: 14
d_call: -
j_call: TRBJ2-2
cdr3_aa: CASSDSSSTGELFF
cdr3_nt: TGTGCCAGCAGTGACTCGAGCAGCACCGGGGAGCTGTTTTTT

clone_size: -
v_call: TRBV10-2
cdr3_length: 13
d_call: -
j_call: TRBJ1-3
cdr3_aa: CASRSGSGNTIYF
cdr3_nt: TGCGCCAGCAGATCCGGCTCTGGAAACACCATATATTTT

clone_size: few
v_call: TRBV12-5
cdr3_length: 15
d_call: TRBD2
j_call: TRBJ2-3
cdr3_aa: CASGPTSGATDTQYF
cdr3_nt: TGTGCTAGTGGTCCGACTAGCGGGGCAACAGATACGCAGTATTTT

clone_size: few
v_call: TRBV18
cdr3_length: 16
d_call: TRBD2
j_call: TRBJ2-3
cdr3_aa: CASSPKLAGGTDTQYF
cdr3_nt: TGTGCCAGCTCACCAAAACTAGCGGGGGGCACAGATACGCAGTATTTT